Following are 27 T cell receptor beta chains from one sample sequenced in a study of blood T cell repertoires in COVID-19. TCRdb's copy holds only in-frame clones and misses some; the assay was immunoSEQ multiplex PCR. The sample carries tens of thousands of clones, more than 70% recorded once. Sequencing was performed on peripheral blood. These TCRs come from a woman aged 50 to 60 with active or convalescent COVID-19.

This clone was observed a few times. V and J are TRBV30 and TRBJ1-6, with a weak D call TRBD1 (5 bases). Germline CDR1 and CDR2: GTSNPN and SVGIG (reference sequence). CDR3 size: 12 residues. V lost 3 bases and J lost 13, with 13 bases in between. The DNA of the CDR3 is TGTGCCTGGAGCCGAACCACAGGTCCCCTCCACTTT. This codes for CAWSRTTGPLHF.

The chain has TRBV11-2 and TRBJ1-4; TRBD1 aligns across 7 bases. The germline gives CDR1 SGHAT, CDR2 FQNNGV. The CDR3 loop spans 17 amino acids. The V and J ends lost 1 base and 4 bases, in that order; junction bases with no gene match: 9. This chain's CDR3 is CASSLATGKKGNEKLFF. CDR3 DNA: TGTGCCAGCAGCTTAGCGACAGGGAAAAAGGGTAATGAAAAACTGTTTTTT.

This clone has more than one count but fewer than ten. The chain links TRBV19 to TRBJ1-4; 9 bases fit TRBD1. V lost 3 bases, J lost 8 bases, and 4 bases stayed unmatched. Germline CDR1 is LNHDA and CDR2 is SQIVND (reference sequence). The CDR3 loop spans 14 amino acids. The CDR3 spells CASSIGTGPEKLFF. CDR3 DNA sequence: TGTGCCAGTAGTATCGGGACAGGGCCCGAAAAACTGTTTTTT.

The chain is built from TRBV11-2 and TRBJ1-3, with D maybe TRBD1 (5 bases). CDR1 is SGHAT, CDR2 FQNNGV, per germline. Deletions cut 6 bases from V and 2 bases from J, with 11 bases between. This CDR3 region has 14 residues. This chain's CDR3 is CASRGLTAGNTIYF. In DNA form, the CDR3 reads TGTGCCAGCAGGGGTTTGACAGCTGGAAACACCATATATTTT.

This chain joins TRBV7-2 and TRBJ2-7; tentative D call: TRBD2 (5 bases). The CDR3 loop spans 13 amino acids. Germline CDR1 is SGHTA and CDR2 is FQGNSA. V was pared by 4 bases and J by 6 bases, with 13 bases between. The CDR3 sequence is CASSSNQLVEQYF. CDR3 nucleotides: TGTGCCAGCAGCTCAAATCAACTAGTCGAGCAGTACTTC.

The chain combines TRBV3-1 (or the pseudogene TRBV3-2) with TRBJ2-1; 9 positions match TRBD2. CDR1 is LGHDT, CDR2 YNNKEL, per germline (reference sequence). J lost 10 bases, V lost 1 base, and 2 bases had no gene match. This CDR3 has 13 amino acids. CDR3 coding DNA: TGTGCCAGCAGCCAAGGGCTAGCGGGGGAGCAGTTCTTC. This translates into CASSQGLAGEQFF.

This clone was observed a handful of times. This chain joins TRBV2 and TRBJ1-2, with TRBD1 identical over 10 bases. Germline-derived CDR1 and CDR2 are SNHLY and FYNNEI. This CDR3 is built from 16 residues. V lost 5 bases and J lost 1; bases outside the gene matches: 7. CDR3: CASSPDRGFGNYGYTF. In DNA form, the CDR3 reads TGTGCCAGCAGTCCGGACAGGGGGTTCGGTAACTATGGCTACACCTTC.

The J gene is TRBJ1-3, the V gene TRBV7-9, with 8 bases that match TRBD1. This CDR3 comprises 15 residues. The germline CDR1 and CDR2 sequences are SEHNR and FQNEAQ (reference sequence). With V trimmed by 5 bases and J by 0 bases, 3 bases remained unmatched. As DNA, the CDR3 is TGTGCCAGCAGCCAGACAGGGGCCTCTGGAAACACCATATATTTT. Its translation is CASSQTGASGNTIYF.

This clone was found a few times. The chain is built from TRBV15 and TRBJ1-1; D not resolved. The germline gives CDR1 LNHNV, CDR2 YYDKDF (reference sequence). Trimming shortened V by 2 bases and J by 1 base, and 2 bases separated the two germline ends. The CDR3 contains 12 residues. The CDR3 is CATSRQNTEAFF. The DNA of the CDR3 is TGTGCCACCAGCAGACAGAACACTGAAGCTTTCTTT.

The CDR3 region is CASSVQGAFGYTF. CDR3 nucleotides: TGTGCCAGCAGCGTGCAGGGGGCTTTTGGCTACACCTTC. The chain couples TRBV9 to TRBJ1-2, with 8 bases fitting TRBD1. V lost 2 bases to trimming and J lost 7 bases; unmatched junction nucleotides: 4. The length of the CDR3 is 13 residues. Germline CDR1 and CDR2: SGDLS and YYNGEE.

CDR3 sequence: CASSDPFRRGGSNQPQHF. The CDR3 DNA reads as TGTGCCAGCAGTGACCCCTTTCGGCGAGGGGGAAGCAATCAGCCCCAGCATTTT. The rearrangement links TRBV6-1 to TRBJ1-5, with D possibly being TRBD1 (6 bases). Germline V gene lookup returns CDR1 MNHNS and CDR2 SASEGT. With 3 bases removed from V and 1 base from J, the gap between germline ends came to 19 bases. The CDR3 covers 18 residues.

This sequence joins TRBV9 and TRBJ1-5, with unresolved D. Per germline, CDR1 SGDLS and CDR2 YYNGEE. With 1 base removed from V and 4 bases from J, the gap between germline ends came to 12 bases. The CDR3 loop spans 15 amino acids. The CDR3 reads CASSVSFGRNQPQHF. The CDR3 DNA reads as TGTGCCAGCAGCGTAAGCTTTGGTCGAAATCAGCCCCAGCATTTT.

The rearrangement uses TRBV9 and TRBJ2-1; 11 bases fit TRBD1. The V and J ends lost 3 bases and 6 bases, in that order; junction bases with no gene match: 5. The V gene's germline CDR1 is SGDLS and CDR2 YYNGEE. The CDR3 is 15 amino acids. CDR3 sequence (DNA): TGTGCCAGCAGCGCCCGGACAGGGGGCCTCAATGAGCAGTTCTTC. Amino acids: CASSARTGGLNEQFF.

A single count supports this clone. The rearrangement links TRBV4-2 to TRBJ1-2; D may be TRBD1 (5 bases). Germline V gene data show CDR1 as LGHNA and CDR2 as YNFKEQ. The CDR3 has 16 amino acids. Trimming stripped 4 bases from V and 2 bases from J, with 17 bases between. The CDR3 nucleotides are TGTGCCAGCAGCCTGTTGGGGTGGGGGGAAAACTATGGCTACACCTTC. The encoded protein is CASSLLGWGENYGYTF.

The J gene is TRBJ2-1, the V gene TRBV10-1, with D perhaps TRBD2 (6 bases). Germline loops: CDR1 WNHNN, CDR2 SYGVQD (reference sequence). The V gene lost 2 bases and the J gene lost 0 bases, with 14 bases spanning the gap. The CDR3 totals 17 residues. The CDR3 DNA reads TGCGCCAGCAGTGAGATTAGGCGGGAATTCTCCTACAATGAGCAGTTCTTC. Its protein is CASSEIRREFSYNEQFF.

This clone was counted once. The chain couples TRBV9 to TRBJ2-2; 12 bases line up with TRBD2. The ends lost 1 base at V and 5 bases at J; junction bases unmatched: 3. Germline V CDR1 and CDR2: SGDLS, YYNGEE. The CDR3 is 16 residues long. The CDR3 loop reads CASSVSLAGGTGELFF. For the CDR3, the DNA is TGTGCCAGCAGCGTATCTCTAGCGGGAGGGACCGGGGAGCTGTTTTTT.

The V call is TRBV10-2, the J call TRBJ1-2; the D is unclear. V lost 2 bases and J lost 8, with 15 bases in between. CDR1 and CDR2 from the germline V gene are WSHSY and SAAADI. This CDR3 has 14 residues. This CDR3 reads CASSEGISNSGYTF. Written as DNA, the CDR3 is TGCGCCAGCAGTGAGGGTATATCAAACAGCGGCTACACCTTC.

V and J are TRBV7-9 and TRBJ2-7; D might be TRBD2 (6 bases). Germline CDR1 is SEHNR and CDR2 is FQNEAQ (reference sequence). The CDR3 is 15 amino acids. V was shortened by 0 bases and J by 3 bases, with 12 bases between the two germline ends. As DNA, the CDR3 is TGTGCCAGCAGCTTAGCATCGGGACTTCACTACGAGCAGTACTTC. Translated: CASSLASGLHYEQYF.

The chain carries TRBV7-3 and TRBJ1-2; 7 nucleotides match TRBD1. The length of the CDR3 is 15 residues. V lost 4 bases to trimming and J lost 1 base; unmatched junction nucleotides: 6. Germline values: CDR1 SGHTA, CDR2 FQGTGA. The CDR3 here is CASSSGTANNYGYTF. The DNA of the CDR3 is TGTGCCAGCAGCTCCGGGACAGCAAATAACTATGGCTACACCTTC.

The V call is TRBV9, the J call TRBJ1-1; possible D gene TRBD1, 6 bases. Germline assignment: CDR1 SGDLS and CDR2 YYNGEE. V was cut by 0 bases and J by 7 bases, with 10 bases left in between. The CDR3 sequence is 13 residues long. The CDR3 is CASSVVTGFEAFF. CDR3 coding DNA: TGTGCCAGCAGCGTAGTGACAGGCTTTGAAGCTTTCTTT.

The chain carries TRBV5-6 and TRBJ1-3; D gene uncertain. CDR3 size: 16 residues. The V and J ends lost 4 bases and 2 bases respectively, with 16 bases between them. Germline V lookup: CDR1 SGHDT, CDR2 YYEEEE. The CDR3: CASSTSSNSPGNTIYF. CDR3 sequence (DNA): TGTGCCAGCAGCACCTCGTCTAACAGCCCTGGAAACACCATATATTTT.

The CDR3 DNA sequence: TGTGCCACCAGCAGTGGTTGGACAGGGGGTTTCTATGGCTACACCTTC. Its protein product is CATSSGWTGGFYGYTF. The chain couples TRBV15 to TRBJ1-2; TRBD1 matches 10 bases. CDR1 and CDR2 (germline): LNHNV, YYDKDF (reference sequence). This CDR3 spans 16 amino acids. The junction had 8 bases not matched to a gene; V was cut back by 3 bases and J by 4 bases. Complete variable domain (other parts from reference TRBV15 and TRBJ1-2): DAMVIQNPRYQVTQFGKPVTLSCSQTLNHNVMYWYQQKSSQAPKLLFHYYDKDFNNEADTPDNFQSRRPNTSFCFLDIRSPGLGDTAMYLCATSSGWTGGFYGYTFGSGTRLTVV.

The chain is built from TRBV11-2 and TRBJ1-1; possibly TRBD1 for D (6 bases). Germline CDR1 and CDR2: SGHAT and FQNNGV. There are 15 residues in the CDR3. Trimming removed 2 bases from V and 5 bases from J, with 15 bases in between. The CDR3 region has the DNA TGTGCCAGCAGCTTAACCCCGGGAGGGGGGACTGAAGCTTTCTTT. Translated, it gives CASSLTPGGGTEAFF.

This chain joins TRBV5-8 and TRBJ2-1; the D gene is possibly TRBD1 (5 bases). Germline-derived CDR1 and CDR2 are SGHTS and YDEGEE. The CDR3 length is 17 residues. V lost 1 base, J lost 0 bases, and 14 bases lay in between. CDR3 loop: CASSLLGQSSSYNEQFF. In DNA, the CDR3 is TGTGCCAGCAGCTTGTTAGGACAATCTAGCTCCTACAATGAGCAGTTCTTC.

This clone occurred a few times. The rearrangement joins TRBV19 to TRBJ2-2, with a weak D call TRBD2 (5 bases). V dropped 3 bases and J dropped 8 bases, with 10 bases sitting between them. This CDR3 contains 13 residues. Germline lookup yields CDR1 LNHDA and CDR2 SQIVND (reference sequence). The CDR3 protein is CASSMGLAGELFF. For the CDR3, the DNA is TGTGCCAGTAGTATGGGTCTAGCTGGGGAGCTGTTTTTT. The whole variable domain, filled in from reference TRBV19 and TRBJ2-2, reads DGGITQSPKYLFRKEGQNVTLSCEQNLNHDAMYWYRQDPGQGLRLIYYSQIVNDFQKGDIAEGYSVSREKKESFPLTVTSAQKNPTAFYLCASSMGLAGELFFGEGSRLTVL.

The chain couples TRBV30 to TRBJ2-3; possible D gene TRBD2, 6 bases. This CDR3 contains 13 residues. V lost 0 bases to trimming and J lost 4 bases, with 8 bases between them. CDR1 and CDR2 from the germline V gene are GTSNPN and SVGIG (reference sequence). The CDR3 DNA sequence: TGTGCCTGGAGTGTACGACTAGCAGATACGCAGTATTTT. This translates into CAWSVRLADTQYF. Full variable domain (missing parts from reference TRBV30 and TRBJ2-3): SQTIHQWPATLVQPVGSPLSLECTVEGTSNPNLYWYRQAAGRGLQLLFYSVGIGQISSEVPQNLSASRPQDRQFILSSKKLLLSDSGFYLCAWSVRLADTQYFGPGTRLTVL.

V usage is TRBV5-4 and J usage is TRBJ1-4; perhaps TRBD1 as D (6 bases). V was clipped by 2 bases and J by 6 bases, with 11 bases between them. The CDR3 has 14 amino acids. Germline values: CDR1 SGHNT, CDR2 YYREEE (reference sequence). In DNA form, the CDR3 reads TGTGCCAGCAGCTTCGGGGGGGCGGATGAAAAACTGTTTTTT. Translation gives CASSFGGADEKLFF.